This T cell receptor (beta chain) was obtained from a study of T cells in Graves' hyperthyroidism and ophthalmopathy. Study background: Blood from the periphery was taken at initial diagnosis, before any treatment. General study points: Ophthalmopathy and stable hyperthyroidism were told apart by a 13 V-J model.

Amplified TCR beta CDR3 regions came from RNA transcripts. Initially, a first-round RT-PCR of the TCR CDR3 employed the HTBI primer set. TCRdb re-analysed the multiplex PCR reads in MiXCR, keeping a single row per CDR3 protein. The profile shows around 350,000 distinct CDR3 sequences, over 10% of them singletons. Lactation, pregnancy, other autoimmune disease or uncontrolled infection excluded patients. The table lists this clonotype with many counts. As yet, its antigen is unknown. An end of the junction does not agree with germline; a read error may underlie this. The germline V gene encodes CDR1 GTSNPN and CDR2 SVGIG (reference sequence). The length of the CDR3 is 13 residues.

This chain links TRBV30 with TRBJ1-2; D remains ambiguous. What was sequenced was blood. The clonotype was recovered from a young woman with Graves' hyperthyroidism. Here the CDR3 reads CAWSAAINHGYTF. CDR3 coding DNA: TGTGCCTGGAGTGCAGCGATTAACCATGGCTACACCTTC.